These T cell receptor beta chains were read from a single sample in a study of OX40 agonist ivuxolimab in advanced cancers. Profiled with immunoSEQ multiplex PCR; TCRdb holds only in-frame clones, not every one. Counted here are tens of thousands of clones, roughly four fifths occurring once; the ten biggest clones make up around 0.48%. The specimen comprised CD4+ or CD8+ T cells sorted from blood, sampled in a trial of the OX40 agonist ivuxolimab. All receptors derive from an adult with an advanced solid tumor such as melanoma, head and neck, liver or kidney cancer. Each CDR3 is given without its conserved first and last residue. D genes are given only for firm matches. Expanded clones get a size class; other rows say once, few or many, or leave the size out.

d_call j_call clone_size v_call cdr3_aa
- TRBJ1-1 - TRBV19 ASRTTRLGNIGAF
- TRBJ2-1 - TRBV11-2 ASSPSPIYNEQF
TRBD1 TRBJ2-2 - TRBV7-2 ASSPRQGSGELF
TRBD1 TRBJ1-2 - TRBV15 ATSRVPGQGYGYT
- TRBJ1-1 - TRBV7-2 ASSLVAGLTEAF
- TRBJ1-1 once TRBV21-1 ASSPTGTGETEAF
- TRBJ2-3 - TRBV6-6 ASSYGKTRTDTQY
- TRBJ1-1 - TRBV5-6 ASSLVSYTNTEAF
- TRBJ1-2 - TRBV6-6 ASTNPPGLGGYT
TRBD1 TRBJ2-3 - TRBV9 ASSVGDRGRADTQY
- TRBJ2-2 few TRBV6-1 ASSEVRTGELF
- TRBJ2-1 - TRBV6-4 ASSAPDEQF
TRBD1 TRBJ2-7 - TRBV5-4 ASSSRTGGREQY
TRBD1 TRBJ1-3 - TRBV18 ASSPRFLSQGANGNTIY
- TRBJ2-5 - TRBV11-3 ASSPNGGETQY
TRBD2 TRBJ2-7 - TRBV19 ASSIPLAGGSEQY
TRBD2 TRBJ2-3 - TRBV28 ASSRAGSTDTQY
- TRBJ2-1 - TRBV11-2 ASSLRGPGEAQF
- TRBJ1-3 - TRBV28 ASTSRGGGGNTIY
- TRBJ2-7 - TRBV19 ASSRGLSYEQY
- TRBJ1-2 - TRBV2 ASSELGRGYT
- TRBJ1-5 - TRBV7-2 ASSPRGSQPQH
TRBD2 TRBJ2-3 - TRBV28 ASSLIAGGSDTQY
- TRBJ2-7 - TRBV5-1 ASRGPGEGEQY
TRBD1 TRBJ1-1 - TRBV11-1 ASSLTGDGTEAF
- TRBJ2-7 - TRBV2 ASSEPFRVEQY
- TRBJ1-3 - TRBV27 ASSLSGRGRRENTIY
TRBD1 TRBJ1-1 - TRBV4-1 ASSQVDRGQGAF
- TRBJ2-7 few TRBV30 AWSQDLAGLQY
- TRBJ1-3 few TRBV19 ASSIMLTSSGNTIY
- TRBJ1-5 few TRBV28 ASSTVEGRGNQPQH
- TRBJ2-2 - TRBV11-3 ASSTRDGAGELF
- TRBJ1-1 - TRBV12-5 ASGQNGAEAF
TRBD1 TRBJ1-2 - TRBV7-9 ASTSDRGLGGYT
- TRBJ2-7 - TRBV28 ASSNGWYEQY
TRBD2 TRBJ2-7 - TRBV30 AWSPLASGSGQY
- TRBJ2-7 - TRBV4-3 ASSQVVSVTGSSSYEQY
- TRBJ2-1 - TRBV4-3 ASRNYWDKRRESNEQF
- TRBJ2-2 - TRBV5-1 ASSLGAGELF
- TRBJ1-2 - TRBV5-1 ASSLERSGRESGYGYT
TRBD1 TRBJ2-5 - TRBV28 ASRLGTGSTKETQY